This record concerns one TCR beta chain sequence. Its antigen has not been determined. Nothing much larger sits one base from this clone, and base qualities are not available. The data were taken from a study of OX40 agonist ivuxolimab in advanced cancers. The study in broad terms: Ivuxolimab was an agonistic, fully human IgG2 monoclonal antibody directed against OX40 (CD134), a costimulatory receptor. Intravenous ivuxolimab was administered to patients every 2 weeks at six dose levels: 0.01, 0.1, 0.3, 1.5, 3 and 10 mg/kg. Of the 52 patients in dose escalation, about 20 had hepatocellular carcinoma, about 15 had melanoma, 9 had renal cell carcinoma and 9 had head and neck cancer. In the dose-escalation cohort, 82.7% of patients were male, and the mean age was approximately 60 years, with a range of roughly 20 to 85. Patients were allowed to have had prior anti-PD-1, anti-PD-L1 or anti-CTLA-4 therapy, and approximately 40% of the dose-escalation patients had been treated with checkpoint inhibitors. Partial responses were achieved by three dose-escalation patients, of whom one had hepatocellular carcinoma and two had cutaneous melanoma. The point of sequencing TCRbeta in the periphery was to test whether ivuxolimab changed TCR sequence diversity and drove clonal T-cell expansion. The paper describes the monotherapy dose-escalation part (N of about 57 patients) of the phase I trial of ivuxolimab.

To sequence the TCRbeta CDR3 region, genomic DNA was isolated from the sorted cells. The immunoSEQ Assay was used for sequencing of TCRbeta CDR3 regions. Entries here come from immuneACCESS through TCRdb and include only in-frame sequences with V and J called. Some clones fail to appear in such tables; in the studies checked, an unresolved V gene covers under half of the shortfall, and the cause of the remainder is unknown. The sample includes more than 60,000 clones, with roughly 91% observed a single time. Of the sample, 0.24% falls within the top ten clones. The full study reports these points: In the 0.1-3.0 mg/kg groups, partial responders were among the patients with the lowest normalized peripheral clonal expansion, particularly in CD8+ T cells. Low levels of normalized T-cell clonal expansion were also seen in some patients who did not respond. The antigen specificity of the peripheral T cells that underwent clonal expansion was not determined. After ivuxolimab, expanded clones were on average more numerous among CD8+ T cells than among CD4+ T cells. At doses of 0.1 to 3.0 mg/kg, clonal expansion of both CD4+ and CD8+ blood T cells was observed from baseline to week 6.

Patients with autoimmune disease history or receiving systemic immunosuppression were excluded from the trial. Peripheral blood for TCR sequencing was drawn from every dose cohort at baseline, at cycle 4 day 1 and at cycle 7 day 1. The samples were taken from a phase I, first-in-human, multicenter, open-label dose-escalation trial of ivuxolimab. Adults with locally advanced or metastatic melanoma, renal cell carcinoma, hepatocellular carcinoma or head and neck squamous cell carcinoma were enrolled in the trial. Before TCR sequencing, CD4+ and CD8+ T cells were separately sorted from peripheral blood. Trimmed from V: 1 base; trimmed from J: 6 bases; junction bases lacking a gene match: 7. CDR1 KGHSH and CDR2 LQKENI are derived from the germline V gene. The CDR3 runs 16 residues from the cysteine to the phenylalanine. Only CDR3 DNA is held: 48 bases, read in frame from base 1.

The source was CD4+ or CD8+ T cells sorted from blood, collected in a trial of the OX40 agonist ivuxolimab. The chain was built from TRBV18 and TRBJ1-4, with 8 bases in between that match TRBD1. This sequence was found in an adult with an advanced solid tumor such as melanoma, head and neck, liver or kidney cancer. The CDR3 reads CASSPLSGTGHEKLFF. The DNA sequence is given as TGTGCCAGCTCACCACTGTCCGGGACAGGCCATGAAAAACTGTTTTTT.